The 3 T cell receptor beta chains reported below all come from one sample, sequenced in a study of T cell changes during pregnancy in multiple sclerosis (dated by TCRdb to 2018 to 2020). The library was produced with the immunoSEQ multiplex PCR assay. Entries here come from immuneACCESS through TCRdb and include only in-frame sequences with V and J called. Some clones fail to appear in such tables; in the studies checked, an unresolved V gene covers under half of the shortfall, and the cause of the remainder is unknown. Recorded for this sample are 50,000 or so clones; roughly nine tenths of them occurred a single time. The top ten clones comprise approximately 0.45% of the sample. The sample consisted of CD4+ T cells from peripheral blood mononuclear cells, taken after pregnancy. All receptors come from a female donor in good health, enrolled as a control in a pregnancy study.

This chain uses TRBV7-2 with TRBJ2-7; D ambiguous. This CDR3 region has 11 residues. Germline V gives CDR1 SGHTA, CDR2 FQGNSA. Trimming removed 3 bases at V and 5 bases at J, with 5 bases between. The DNA of the CDR3 is TGTGCCAGCAGCTTGTTTAACGAGCAGTACTTC. The encoded protein is CASSLFNEQYF.

This clone was seen once. The V gene is TRBV14, the J gene TRBJ2-7; weak D call: TRBD1 (5 bases). The CDR3 contains 14 residues. Germline CDR1 is SGHDN and CDR2 is FVKESK. The ends were cut back, 3 bases at V and 4 bases at J, with 13 bases in the middle. The CDR3 coding sequence is TGTGCCAGCAGCCACCGGGTCCAGGGTTACGAGCAGTACTTC. This codes for CASSHRVQGYEQYF.

J is TRBJ1-5 and V is TRBV5-4; weak D call: TRBD1 (6 bases). The CDR3 covers 15 residues. Germline CDR1 SGHNT, CDR2 YYREEE (reference sequence). Trimming took 0 bases from V and 3 from J, leaving 10 bases between them. CDR3 DNA sequence: TGTGCCAGCAGCTTGGACGGGACAATCAATCAGCCCCAGCATTTT. This codes for CASSLDGTINQPQHF.